These 13 T cell receptor beta chains share one sample of origin, sequenced in a study of blood T cells in healthy people across ages. The second PCR ran 7 to 11 cycles with a sample-barcoded 5' primer and J-beta primers. In TCRdb, the 5' RACE reads were re-called with MiXCR into one record per CDR3 protein. The data show approximately 1.5 million distinct CDR3 sequences, approximately 39% seen once. The sample comprised blood. The receptors were sampled from a woman aged 18-35 years in good health.

The chain combines TRBV4-1 with TRBJ1-2, with 8 bases that match TRBD1. The germline gives CDR1 MGHRA, CDR2 YSYEKL. With 1 base clipped from V and 6 bases from J, the junction kept 13 bases outside the gene matches. The CDR3 contains 17 residues. Here the CDR3 reads CASSQVGRGPSPDGYTF. In nucleotides, the CDR3 is TGCGCCAGCAGCCAAGTTGGCAGGGGGCCATCCCCCGATGGCTACACCTTC.

CDR3 sequence reads: CASSKSGTQLYNEQFF. Here the CDR3 DNA reads TGTGCCAGCAGTAAATCCGGGACCCAGCTCTACAATGAGCAGTTCTTC. This rearrangement joins TRBV6-2 or TRBV6-3 to TRBJ2-1; D may correspond to TRBD1 or TRBD2 (5 bases each). This CDR3 has 16 residues. Germline CDR1 reads MNHEY; CDR2 reads SVGEGT. Trimming shortened V by 5 bases and J by 3 bases, and 17 bases separated the two germline ends.

The chain combines TRBV20-1 with TRBJ1-2; no clear D gene. The ends were cut back, 4 bases at V and 5 bases at J, with 11 bases in the middle. CDR3 size: 12 residues. CDR1 DFQATT and CDR2 SNEGSKA come from the germline V gene (reference sequence). The CDR3, as DNA: TGCAGTGCTATGACTGCTCGTTATGGCTACACCTTC. As protein: CSAMTARYGYTF.

This clonotype has only a few counts. V gene TRBV6-5 combines with J gene TRBJ2-3; 10 bases match TRBD2. Trimming removed 6 bases from V and 1 base from J; junction bases left unmatched: 4. The CDR3 runs to 15 residues. Germline V gene sequence: CDR1 MNHEY, CDR2 SVGAGI. CDR3 nucleotides: TGTGCCAGCAGCTCTAGCGGGGGCGGCACAGATACGCAGTATTTT. Amino acids: CASSSSGGGTDTQYF.

The CDR3 spells CASTPGGAASIQYF. The CDR3 DNA sequence: TGCGCCAGCACTCCGGGGGGTGCGGCAAGCATTCAGTACTTC. The gene calls are TRBV5-1 and TRBJ2-4; 7 positions agree with TRBD2. Germline V gene lookup returns CDR1 SGHRS and CDR2 YFSETQ. V was pared by 6 bases and J by 9 bases, with 12 bases of the junction left unmatched. This CDR3 contains 14 residues.

This clonotype was observed many times. The chain combines TRBV12-5 with TRBJ2-7; a weak D match, TRBD1 (5 bases). Trimming cost V 2 bases and J 6 bases, with 14 bases left between them. Germline V gene data show CDR1 as LGHNT and CDR2 as FRNRAP. CDR3 length: 14 residues. As DNA, the CDR3 is TGTGCTAGTGGTTTGTGGCCAGGGTGGCGCGAGCAGTACTTC. It is translated as CASGLWPGWREQYF.

The CDR3 DNA sequence: TGTGCCAGCAGTACACAGGGGTTGGATGAAAAACTGTTTTTT. Its translation: CASSTQGLDEKLFF. The chain joins TRBV12-3 or TRBV12-4 to TRBJ1-4, with 7 positions matching TRBD1. The CDR3 is made up of 14 amino acids. J lost 6 bases, V lost 5 bases, and 6 bases had no gene match.

The gene calls are TRBV30 and TRBJ2-1; D may be TRBD2 (5 bases). The CDR3 contains 17 residues. V was clipped by 3 bases and J by 9 bases, with 27 bases between them. Germline CDR1 is GTSNPN and CDR2 is SVGIG (reference sequence). In nucleotides, the CDR3 is TGTGCCTGGAGGAGGGTTTCACGAGACCTAATCGGCGGTGAGCAGTTCTTC. This gives the protein CAWRRVSRDLIGGEQFF. Complete variable domain (other parts from reference TRBV30 and TRBJ2-1): SQTIHQWPATLVQPVGSPLSLECTVEGTSNPNLYWYRQAAGRGLQLLFYSVGIGQISSEVPQNLSASRPQDRQFILSSKKLLLSDSGFYLCAWRRVSRDLIGGEQFFGPGTRLTVL.

The CDR3 loop reads CADSLWGFETQYF. The DNA for the CDR3 is TGTGCCGACTCCCTTTGGGGTTTTGAGACCCAGTACTTC. The chain employs TRBV12-3 or TRBV12-4 and TRBJ2-4; D call uncertain. Judging by the DNA end, TRBJ2-5 fits better; the J call may be wrong. The CDR3 is 13 amino acids.

The CDR3 DNA reads TGTGCCAGCAGTGAAGTGATCGACAGGGCAAGGTACAATGAGCAGTACTTC. Translated, it gives CASSEVIDRARYNEQYF. This chain connects TRBV25-1 to TRBJ2-1; 7 bases line up with TRBD1. The DNA end lines up better with TRBJ2-7; the J call may be wrong. The germline V gene has CDR1 MGHDK and CDR2 SYGVNS. The CDR3 is 17 residues long.

This clonotype was seen only once. The chain links TRBV5-5 to TRBJ2-5; TRBD2 agrees at 7 bases. CDR3 length equals 17 residues. Germline V gene lookup returns CDR1 SGHKS and CDR2 YYEKEE (reference sequence). V shed 0 bases and J 11 bases; nucleotides not matched to a gene: 19. CDR3 amino acids: CASSLGSRASGASGQYF. The CDR3 coding sequence is TGTGCCAGCAGCTTGGGTTCCCGGGCCAGCGGGGCTTCGGGGCAGTACTTC.

This clonotype was picked up one time. The chain combines TRBV29-1 with TRBJ2-3, with TRBD1 as a possible D gene (5 bases). V lost 4 bases to trimming and J lost 1 base, with 21 bases between them. Germline CDR1 is SQVTM and CDR2 is ANQGSEA. This CDR3 spans 17 amino acids. CDR3 in amino acids: CSVGRVIKGQGTDTQYF. In DNA, the CDR3 is TGCAGCGTTGGGCGCGTGATAAAGGGGCAGGGCACAGATACGCAGTATTTT.

This clonotype came up a few times. This sequence joins TRBV24-1 and TRBJ2-1; 10 nucleotides match TRBD1. The CDR3 totals 15 residues. Germline-derived CDR1 and CDR2 are KGHDR and SFDVKD. Unmatched junction bases numbered 3, after V lost 3 bases and J lost 5 bases. CDR3 bases: TGTGCCACCAGTGATCGGACAGGGGGAAACAATGAGCAGTTCTTC. Translated: CATSDRTGGNNEQFF.